The text below deals with one T cell receptor (beta chain). The antigen is not known. The repertoire was sequenced with immunoSEQ multiplex PCR; TCRdb's copy has only in-frame clones and lacks some. This sample yields 200,000 or so clones, of which approximately 90% are seen a single time; around 6.4% belongs to the top ten. The data are from a study of T cell responses to AZD1222 COVID-19 vaccine. Study at large: Pooling of second doses given at about 4 or about 12 weeks was done.

General observations from the study: Receipt of two AZD1222 doses was followed by a rise in Spike-specific TCR breadth and depth. Clonal diversity may have been underestimated, and the donors were mostly white British, with more females than males.

This specimen consisted of peripheral blood, obtained on day 0 of AZD1222 vaccination. The receptor's source is an adult in good health.

The CDR3 is CASSPPSMLNTIYF. The CDR3 bases are TGTGCCAGCAGCCCCCCATCCATGCTAAACACCATATATTTT. The chain links TRBV9 to TRBJ1-3; no reliable D call. Trimming removed 4 bases from V and 6 bases from J, with 14 bases in between. CDR1 is SGDLS and CDR2 is YYNGEE in the germline V gene. CDR3 length: 14 residues.